This T cell receptor (beta chain) was captured in a study of cytomegalovirus exposure and HLA in healthy donors (dated by TCRdb to about 2017). In terms of the full investigation: In an earlier analysis of 450 to 750 of the donors, roughly 300 Gb of sequence data and some 100 million unique TCR beta sequences from roughly 180 million T cells were reported. An early release covering some 640 HLA-typed donors comprised 300 to 350 gigabases of sequencing data and around 86 million unique TCR sequences. Among the roughly 430 genotyped donors, approximately 81% belonged to the genetic ancestry cluster associated with self-reported Caucasian donors. The study aimed to test whether signatures of past pathogen exposure could be identified by cataloging public T cell receptors. The T cell repertoires of 550 to 850 subjects were profiled by immunosequencing and related to cytomegalovirus serostatus. Along with the approximately 600-subject first cohort, a separate validation cohort of 120 different subjects was used. High-throughput TCR immunosequencing, statistical association of individual TCRs with disease status, and machine learning were combined to predict cytomegalovirus infection status. A later analysis re-analyzed previously published TCR beta repertoires from approximately 700 donors and added high-resolution HLA genotyping to study TCR occurrence patterns. The later analysis used no new phenotypic data to find candidate immune exposures, relying instead on TCR beta sequences and their occurrence across donors. An earlier analysis of more than 450 of the donors used high-throughput TCR beta sequencing to judge whether each TCR beta V gene segment behaved as functional or pseudogenic. Alongside the repertoire data, information on donor age, sex, ethnicity and CMV serostatus was compiled. A later genetic analysis took genome-wide SNP genotypes for about 55% of the 666 donors and used that subset as a discovery cohort. All discovery cohort repertoires had been generated using a single sequencing platform. HLA typing covered class I and class II loci at four-digit resolution. Typing coverage varied by locus: roughly 629-640 donors for A, B, C, DRB1 and DQB1; approximately 500 for DQA1; around 610 for DPA1; some 470 for DPB1. Roughly 5 DR-DQ haplotypes were handled as single units for association and clustering, since linkage in the cohort was strong. Among 398 genotyped donors of the cohort, an average of approximately 240,000 unique TCR beta nucleotide sequences was sequenced per donor, of which about 18% were non-productive. Beyond this particular receptor, the publication reports: Some IMGT-functional V segments, including TRBV6-2 and TRBV6-3, could not be distinguished by the 87-base-pair reads and were therefore excluded. Linkage disequilibrium might explain the correlated functional status among segregating V segments, but an unknown experimental factor could not be excluded. In a later analysis, HLA-associated TCR beta chains showed more clonal expansion and lower generation probabilities than non-associated chains that were equally common. In the study, about 150 TCR beta chains were listed as associated with cytomegalovirus. Roughly uniform sequencing depth across donors was assumed in presence/absence analyses, although this assumption may not hold. The authors suggested that the approach could potentially be extended to other disease states and immunological phenotypes. For the cohort, immune exposure information was limited to CMV serostatus. A later genetic analysis reported fewer N-insertions in productive TCRs among donors in an Asian-associated ancestry cluster than the roughly 620-donor mean. A further reported finding was that TCR beta sequences accurately predicted the HLA-A and HLA-B alleles for most subjects in the first cohort. Because HLA typing was unavailable for some donors at each locus, only the typed subset was used in association tests. A later genetic analysis associated a missense DCLRE1C variant with V-gene and J-gene trimming of TCR beta chains, and an independent cohort replicated the association. A few of the identified cytomegalovirus-associated TCR beta chains were confirmed in vitro to be specific for cytomegalovirus antigens. A cluster of highly shared sequence variants was judged likely to represent a technical artifact of the sequencing pipeline. According to a later analysis, parvovirus B19, influenza, CMV and Epstein-Barr virus appeared linked to several top co-occurrence clusters. Broadly in line with IMGT annotations, most TCR beta V segments showed up in productive rearrangements about 90% or about 30% of the time in an earlier analysis of under 700 of the donors. Assigning TCR associations to individual alleles was difficult when HLA alleles, especially DR and DQ, strongly co-occurred. The classifier was reported to diagnose cytomegalovirus status with high specificity and sensitivity in both the original and validation cohorts. A later analysis associated 17,000 or so TCR beta sequences with specific HLA alleles at a false discovery rate of 0.05. Only TCR beta chains were sequenced in this cohort, and the absence of alpha or paired-chain data limited detectable features. In a later analysis, the rate of TCR association differed among HLA loci, with DRB1 alleles having the most associated TCRs and HLA-C alleles having the fewest. Across donors, most TCR sequences were observed very rarely, whereas some public TCRs were present in many individuals. According to a later analysis, most CMV-associated TCR beta chains appeared to be HLA-restricted, and the HLA associations seemed to be driven largely by CMV exposure. Because counts were too low, 15 or so rarely observed V segments, including chromosome 9 orphons, were excluded from the earlier analysis of around 590 of the donors.

There are 14 amino acids in the CDR3, from cysteine to phenylalanine inclusive. CDR3 DNA only is kept here, 42 bases in frame from base 1. Sequences WSHSY (CDR1) and SAAADI (CDR2) are obtained from the germline V gene. Germline trimming: 6 bases from V, 8 bases from J; junction bases outside gene matches: 8. To prepare the library, the immunoSEQ multiplex PCR assay was applied. A mixture of 60 forward primers for TCR Vbeta segments and 13 reverse primers for TCR Jbeta segments was used in the multiplex PCR. A multiplex PCR assay on genomic DNA amplified the CDR3 region of rearranged TCR beta genes. The Illumina HiSeq System was used to sequence the amplified TCR beta libraries as 87-base-pair reads. As for the original processing: A later analysis counted some 80 million unique TCR beta chains across the roughly 700 repertoires, and some 11 million of these chains were shared by at least two donors. To remove PCR and sequencing errors, raw reads were error-corrected and collapsed into unique sequences using a nearest-neighbor algorithm that merged closely related sequences. CDR3 sequences were aligned to IMGT reference sequences to assign V, D and J gene segments. Each retained sequence needed at least a six-nucleotide match to both a V gene segment and a J gene segment. Rearrangements were called productive when the CDR3 lacked stop codons and stayed in frame with V and J; all others were non-productive. Following IMGT convention, CDR3 was defined as the stretch from the second conserved V-encoded cysteine to the conserved J-encoded phenylalanine. The earlier analysis of 550 to 650 of the donors excluded any sequence lacking an unambiguous match to a single V gene segment. An earlier analysis of 587 of the donors called V segments functional above 56.7% productive rearrangements and segregating when the between-donor standard deviation exceeded 5%. A statistical classification framework was built for diagnosing cytomegalovirus status from the catalog of TCR beta chain sequences. V and J gene assignment, in a later analysis, came from comparing TCR nucleotide sequences with IMGT/GENE-DB human TR gene sequences. The TCRdist pipeline was used in a later analysis to assign CDR3 sequences and most-parsimonious VDJ recombination scenarios. In a later analysis, each TCR beta chain was defined by its CDR3 amino acid sequence together with its V-gene family, and reads without a unique V-gene family were excluded. A later analysis removed several hundred highly shared, low-generation-probability nucleotide sequences to deal with suspected cross-contamination and a sequencing artifact. For each public chain, a later analysis derived a clonal expansion index from normalized ranks of inferred template counts within each repertoire. In a later analysis, generation probabilities were computed using a VDJ recombination model fitted to out-of-frame rearrangements, and the results were checked against IGoR. In a later analysis, TCR-TCR, TCR-HLA and TCR-CMV co-occurrence was scored with hypergeometric tests, and a repertoire-size bias correction was applied to TCR pairs. A later analysis estimated false discovery rates by permuting HLA or CMV assignments 20 times. In a later analysis, co-occurring TCRs were grouped using DBSCAN, and TCRdist sequence similarity was added for clustering within HLA-allele-positive subsets. Repertoires with fewer than 30,000 or more than 120,000 public chains were left out of co-occurrence clustering, as were a handful of repertoires with anomalous nucleotide sharing. Not all clones reach the TCRdb copy of this immuneACCESS table, which keeps in-frame sequences only. Checked studies attribute under half of the gap to unresolved V genes and leave the rest unexplained. That table is the source of V, J and clone size, and D and trimming were worked out from the DNA. Across this sample there are about 140,000 clones, with 70% seen only once. 1.5% to 2% of the sample lies in the top ten.

On this clone: It lacks a known antigen. Base qualities are missing; no much larger clone stands one base away.

In total, more than 500 healthy bone marrow donors made up the cohort. At the time of sampling, all cohort members were nominally healthy, though unrecorded immune exposures were likely present. The donor was CMV seronegative and was included in the group of 352 seronegative cohort members. A peripheral blood sample was provided by each donor, and peripheral blood mononuclear cells were used for TCR beta sequencing. The Qiagen DNeasy Blood Extraction Kit was used to extract genomic DNA from the blood cell samples. In this chain, TRBV10-2 is recombined with TRBJ2-2, with 8 central nucleotides matching TRBD2. The sequencing input was PBMCs. This receptor was identified in a woman aged 30 to 39 in good health and CMV-seronegative. The CDR3 region has the sequence CASRREGPLGELFF. The DNA is as follows: TGCGCCAGCAGACGGGAGGGCCCTCTAGGGGAGCTGTTTTTT.